Listed below are T cell receptor beta chains from one sample, sequenced in a study of blood T cells in healthy people across ages. Using its own MiXCR run on the 5' RACE reads, TCRdb lists one record per CDR3 protein. The table shows about 760,000 distinct CDR3 sequences, with just over 55% occurring only once. Material for sequencing was blood. The receptor source for this set is a man aged 40-50 years in good health. Each CDR3 is given with its conserved first and last residue. The D gene is left open where the match is weak. Part of the rows lack a size; the others show once, few, many or a class for expanded clones.

TRBV24-1,TRBJ2-7,.,few,14,TGTGCCACCAGTGAAACAGGGACCGCCTACGAGCAGTACTTC,CATSETGTAYEQYF
TRBV28,TRBJ2-7,TRBD2,.,16,TGTGCCAGCAGTTTTCTGTCTAGCGGTAAATCCTACGAGCAGTACTTC,CASSFLSSGKSYEQYF
TRBV2,TRBJ1-2,.,.,18,TGTGCCAGCAGTGAACCGGTCGAATGGGGGCTGAAGGACTATGGCTACACCTTC,CASSEPVEWGLKDYGYTF
TRBV6-2/TRBV6-3,TRBJ2-7,TRBD1,.,13,TGTGCCAGCCATTCGACAGGGTTCCACGAGCAGTACTTC,CASHSTGFHEQYF
TRBV7-3,TRBJ2-1,TRBD2,once,15,TGTGCCAGCAGCTTTCGCGCGGGGGTAGGCAATGAGCAGTTCTTC,CASSFRAGVGNEQFF
TRBV5-5,TRBJ2-7,.,few,14,TGTGCCAGCAGCGAGATAGGAGGGACCCGCGAGCAGTACTTC,CASSEIGGTREQYF
TRBV5-1,TRBJ2-5,.,many,12,TGCGCTTCAGGACAGCCACAAGAGACCCAGTACTTC,CASGQPQETQYF
TRBV3-1,TRBJ2-5,.,.,15,TGTGCCAGCAGCCAAGGAAGGCTAGACCAAGAGACCCAGTACTTC,CASSQGRLDQETQYF
TRBV20-1,TRBJ2-6,.,few,14,TGCAGTGCCTTTACAGGGACTGGGGCCAACGTCCTGACTTTC,CSAFTGTGANVLTF
TRBV25-1,TRBJ2-3,.,.,11,TGTGCCCACGGGATGCCGGATACGCAGTATTTT,CAHGMPDTQYF
TRBV5-1,TRBJ2-1,TRBD1,few,15,TGCGCCAGCAGCTTGGGGCTGACAGGGGGCAATGAGCAGTTCTTC,CASSLGLTGGNEQFF
TRBV27,TRBJ2-7,TRBD1,few,13,TGTGCCAGCAGTACAAACAGGGGGGATGAGCAGTACTTC,CASSTNRGDEQYF
TRBV29-1,TRBJ2-5,.,.,15,TGCAGCGTGAGACTAGGGGGGAGTTCGTTGGAGACCCAGTACTTC,CSVRLGGSSLETQYF
TRBV7-9,TRBJ2-7,.,.,16,TGTGCCAGCAGCACCCCTACAGGTCCGAGCTCCTACGAGCAGTACTTC,CASSTPTGPSSYEQYF
TRBV29-1,TRBJ2-1,TRBD2,.,12,TGCAGCGTGGGACTCCCGGGGGGTGAGCAGTTCTTC,CSVGLPGGEQFF
TRBV27,TRBJ1-1,.,.,14,TGTGCCAGCAGTACAGGGTACCTGAACACTGAAGCTTTCTTT,CASSTGYLNTEAFF
TRBV9,TRBJ2-1,.,.,18,TGTGCCAGCAGCGCCCAAAGGGGGGGACGCAGCTCCTACAATGAGCAGTTCTTC,CASSAQRGGRSSYNEQFF
TRBV20-1,TRBJ2-3,.,.,14,TGCAGTGCCAAAGCGGCCGTGGGCACAGATACGCAGTATTTT,CSAKAAVGTDTQYF
TRBV20-1,TRBJ2-3,.,.,15,TGCAGTGCTGCGTACCGGGCCCTAAGCACAGATACGCAGTATTTT,CSAAYRALSTDTQYF
TRBV7-7,TRBJ2-3,TRBD2,many,16,TGTGCCAGCAGCTCAGGGACTAGCCCAGGCACAGATACGCAGTATTTT,CASSSGTSPGTDTQYF
TRBV7-2,TRBJ1-2,.,few,15,TGTGCCAGCAGCTTGGTCGCGTCGCCGTCGAATGGCTACACCTTC,CASSLVASPSNGYTF
TRBV6-6,TRBJ2-7,TRBD1,.,15,TGTGCCAGCAGTTGGGGACAGGGGGGACTCGACGAGCAGTACTTC,CASSWGQGGLDEQYF
TRBV7-2,TRBJ2-1,.,once,17,TGTGCCAGCAGCTTAGCGCTCCAGGGGTTATCCTACAATGAGCAGTTCTTC,CASSLALQGLSYNEQFF
TRBV24-1,TRBJ1-6,.,few,16,TGTGCCACCAGTGACCCTCGTGAGGGTGAGGATTCACCCCTCCACTTT,CATSDPREGEDSPLHF
TRBV4-2,TRBJ2-1,.,.,14,TGTGCCAGCAGCCAAACCTTTTTCACCAATGAGCAGTTCTTC,CASSQTFFTNEQFF
TRBV6-2/TRBV6-3,TRBJ2-7,.,.,15,TGTGCCAGCAGTCCACTAGCCCATTCCGTCTACGAGCAGTACTTC,CASSPLAHSVYEQYF
TRBV12-3/TRBV12-4,TRBJ2-3,TRBD1,.,18,TGTGCCAGCAATAATATACGACCGGGACAGGGGGCTGCAGATACGCAGTATTTT,CASNNIRPGQGAADTQYF
TRBV20-1,TRBJ2-3,TRBD2,.,17,TGCAGTGCTAGAGATCCCGCTAGCGGGAAACGCACAGATACGCAGTATTTT,CSARDPASGKRTDTQYF
TRBV9,TRBJ2-7,.,.,15,TGTGCCAGCAGCGTAGCCCCTAGCAGCTCCTACGAGCAGTACTTC,CASSVAPSSSYEQYF
TRBV9,TRBJ2-4,TRBD2,.,20,TGTGCCAGCAGCGTATTGCCTAGCGGGAGGGCCGGGGAAGCCAAAAACATTCAGTACTTC,CASSVLPSGRAGEAKNIQYF
TRBV20-1,TRBJ2-1,.,once,12,TGCAGTGCGACCCGGGAGACTAATGAGCAGTTCTTC,CSATRETNEQFF
TRBV20-1,TRBJ1-5,.,.,13,TGCAGTGCTCGAGAGGGAATCAATCAGCCCCAGCATTTT,CSAREGINQPQHF
TRBV7-9,TRBJ2-3,.,.,14,TGTGCCAGCGAGTCCGGGAGAGACACAGATACGCAGTATTTT,CASESGRDTDTQYF
TRBV5-1,TRBJ2-1,TRBD1,.,19,TGCGCCAGCTTAGGCGGGACAGGGTCTTCCCCTACTGTTTACAATGAGCAGTTCTTC,CASLGGTGSSPTVYNEQFF
TRBV5-4,TRBJ2-3,.,.,16,TGTGCCAGCAGTTTTCGTCGGCGGGGCAGGGCAGATACGCAGTATTTT,CASSFRRRGRADTQYF
TRBV7-9,TRBJ2-5,.,.,15,TGTGCCAGCAGCCCAATTCGCAGGGTAGTTGAGACCCAGTACTTC,CASSPIRRVVETQYF
TRBV7-9,TRBJ2-7,TRBD1,many,15,TGTGCCAGCAGCTCCGCTACAGGGGGACGTAACGAGCAGTACTTC,CASSSATGGRNEQYF
TRBV11-2,TRBJ2-7,TRBD1,.,17,TGTGCCAGCAGCTTCGGTAGATCGACAGGGTCGACGGGCGAGCAGTACTTC,CASSFGRSTGSTGEQYF
TRBV27,TRBJ1-2,.,.,14,TGTGCCAGCAGTCCAAACCTTTACAGCGGCGGCTACACCTTC,CASSPNLYSGGYTF
TRBV29-1,TRBJ2-7,.,.,14,TGCAGCGTTGAACGACAGTCCGGATCCTACGAGCAGTACTTC,CSVERQSGSYEQYF
TRBV20-1,TRBJ1-5,.,.,17,TGCAGTGCTAGAGGGTCGGCAGCGTCATATAGCAATCAGCCCCAGCATTTT,CSARGSAASYSNQPQHF
TRBV6-1,TRBJ2-5,TRBD1,.,18,TGTGCCAGCAGTGAAGCGGAAGGGGGTTGGGGACAGCAAGAGACCCAGTACTTC,CASSEAEGGWGQQETQYF
TRBV7-3,TRBJ2-5,.,.,16,TGTGCCAGCAGCGCCCGTGAGGGGGTCGGGAAAGAGACCCAGTACTTC,CASSAREGVGKETQYF
TRBV27,TRBJ1-2,.,.,12,TGTGCCAGCAGTCTCCAGGGAGGAGGCCACACCTTC,CASSLQGGGHTF
TRBV20-1,TRBJ2-1,TRBD1,.,14,TGCAGTGCTGCGGACAGGGGGTCCTACAATGAGCAGTTCTTC,CSAADRGSYNEQFF
TRBV15,TRBJ2-3,.,.,13,TGTGCCGCACATAGGAATCCCACAGATACGCAGTATTTT,CAAHRNPTDTQYF
TRBV27,TRBJ1-6,.,.,13,TGTGCCAGCAGTTTGAAGGAGAATTCACCCCTCCACTTT,CASSLKENSPLHF
TRBV6-1,TRBJ1-5,TRBD1,.,16,TGTGCCAGCAGTGAGACGATTGGGACAGGTAATCAGCCCCAGCATTTT,CASSETIGTGNQPQHF
TRBV12-3/TRBV12-4,TRBJ1-1,.,many,13,TGTGCCAGCAGCCTTTCAGGGAACACTGAAGCTTTCTTT,CASSLSGNTEAFF
TRBV6-1,TRBJ2-5,.,few,14,TGTGCCAGCAGTGAATTTACGGAACAAGAGACCCAGTACTTC,CASSEFTEQETQYF
TRBV20-1,TRBJ2-5,.,.,17,TGCAGTGCTAGAGATCGACCCAGGGGAGGGGGCCAAGAGACCCAGTACTTC,CSARDRPRGGGQETQYF
TRBV29-1,TRBJ2-1,.,.,13,TGCAGCGGTGGACCCACTAGACACAATGAGCAGTTCTTC,CSGGPTRHNEQFF
TRBV5-5,TRBJ1-2,TRBD1,.,15,TGTGCCAGCAGCTTGGGCCCGGGACAGATATATGGCTACACCTTC,CASSLGPGQIYGYTF
TRBV3-1,TRBJ2-7,.,few,15,TGTGCCAGCAGCCAAGAGTGGGGCAGGGACTACGAGCAGTACTTC,CASSQEWGRDYEQYF
TRBV20-1,TRBJ2-1,TRBD2,.,15,TGCAGTGCTAGGCCCTCAGGACTAGCGCAGGGAGAGCAGTTCTTC,CSARPSGLAQGEQFF
TRBV4-1,TRBJ2-2,.,.,16,TGCGCCAGCAGTGAGGAGGTTAGCGAGAACACCGGGGAGCTGTTTTTT,CASSEEVSENTGELFF
TRBV28,TRBJ2-3,TRBD2,.,15,TGTGCCAGCAGTTTCGGACTAGTTCCTTCAGATACGCAGTATTTT,CASSFGLVPSDTQYF